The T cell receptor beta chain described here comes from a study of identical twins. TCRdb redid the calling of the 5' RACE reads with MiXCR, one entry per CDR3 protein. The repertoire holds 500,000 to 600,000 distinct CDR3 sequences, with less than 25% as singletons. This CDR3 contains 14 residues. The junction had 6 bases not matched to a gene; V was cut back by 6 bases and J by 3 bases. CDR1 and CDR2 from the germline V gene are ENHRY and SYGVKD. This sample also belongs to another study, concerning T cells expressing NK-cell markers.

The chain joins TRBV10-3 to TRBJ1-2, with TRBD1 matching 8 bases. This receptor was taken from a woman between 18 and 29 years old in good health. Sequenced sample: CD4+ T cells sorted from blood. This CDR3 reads CAISEDRVDYGYTF. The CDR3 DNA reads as TGTGCCATCAGCGAGGACAGGGTTGACTATGGCTACACCTTC.